These 25 T cell receptor beta chains were sequenced from one sample in a study of CDR3 diversity in severe acne. TCRdb re-derived calls from the PCR reads in MiXCR, one entry per CDR3 protein. The sample includes roughly 100,000 distinct CDR3 sequences, around 56% of them seen just once. The sample comprised blood. The receptors shown here come from a male donor with acne.

Many counts were recorded for this clonotype. The chain couples TRBV20-1 to TRBJ2-1; 7 nucleotides align to TRBD2. Germline CDR1 is DFQATT and CDR2 is SNEGSKA (reference sequence). The V segment lost 1 base and the J segment 3 bases; nucleotides outside the gene matches: 6. The CDR3 consists of 15 residues. DNA of the CDR3: TGCAGTGCTAGAGCTAGCGGAGAGAGCTACAATGAGCAGTTCTTC. This encodes CSARASGESYNEQFF.

This clonotype was seen at least ten times. V is TRBV20-1 and J is TRBJ2-2, with D possibly matching TRBD2 (6 bases). The CDR3 contains 16 residues. Germline CDR1 reads DFQATT; CDR2 reads SNEGSKA (reference sequence). Between the trimmed V and J ends, which lost 1 base and 4 bases, there was a span of 16 bases. The CDR3 spells CSARAKVGGATGELFF. The CDR3 bases are TGCAGTGCTAGAGCAAAGGTCGGAGGGGCCACCGGGGAGCTGTTTTTT.

This clonotype was counted at least ten times. The chain recombines TRBV2 with TRBJ2-1, with 7 bases that match TRBD2. Looked up from germline, CDR1 is SNHLY and CDR2 is FYNNEI. V trimming: 6 bases; J trimming: 2 bases; junction bases outside the gene matches: 10. CDR3 length: 16 amino acids. CDR3 bases: TGTGCCAGCAGGGAGGGTAGGAGCGGGACCTACAATGAGCAGTTCTTC. Translated, it gives CASREGRSGTYNEQFF.

V and J are TRBV6-5 and TRBJ1-2, with D tentatively TRBD1 (6 bases). CDR3 length: 12 amino acids. V was clipped by 9 bases and J by 2 bases, with 10 bases between them. The germline gives CDR1 MNHEY, CDR2 SVGAGI. The CDR3 nucleotides are TGTGCCAGTACAGGGAACAACTATGGCTACACCTTC. Translating it yields CASTGNNYGYTF.

This chain uses TRBV25-1 with TRBJ2-1, with 10 nucleotides matching TRBD2. Trimming removed 2 bases from V and 12 bases from J; junction bases left unmatched: 10. CDR3 length equals 15 residues. CDR1 and CDR2 (germline): MGHDK, SYGVNS. The CDR3 nucleotides read TGTGCCAGCAGTGAACTAGCGGGAGAGCATATTGGGCAGTTCTTC. It codes for CASSELAGEHIGQFF.

J is TRBJ2-3 and V is TRBV11-2; the match to TRBD2 covers 12 bases. Germline V gene lookup returns CDR1 SGHAT and CDR2 FQNNGV. There are 16 residues in the CDR3. After removal of 1 base from V and 5 bases from J, the junction contained 4 bases not matched to a gene. The CDR3 region is CASSLGLAGEGDTQYF. CDR3 in DNA: TGTGCCAGCAGCTTAGGACTAGCGGGAGAAGGAGATACGCAGTATTTT.

A word on this clonotype: It may be a read error: a sequence one base away is much more abundant. This chain uses TRBV20-1 with TRBJ1-5, with a weak D call TRBD1 (5 bases). The CDR3 covers 15 residues. The germline V gene has CDR1 DFQATT and CDR2 SNEGSKA (reference sequence). As DNA, the CDR3 is TGCAGTGCTAAGGCGGGGGGTAATAGCAATCAGCCCCGGCATTTT. It specifies CSAKAGGNSNQPRHF.

This clonotype showed up just a few times. This rearrangement joins TRBV28 to TRBJ2-1, with a tentative D call TRBD2 (6 bases). V was pared by 6 bases and J by 6 bases, with 27 bases between. Looked up from germline, CDR1 is MDHEN and CDR2 is SYDVKM. The CDR3 has 18 residues. The DNA of the CDR3 is TGTGCCAGCAGCTCACACGGCTACGGGACCGGGAGCCGCAATGAGCAGTTCTTC. Its translation: CASSSHGYGTGSRNEQFF.

V is TRBV14 and J is TRBJ1-1; perhaps TRBD1 as D (6 bases). This CDR3 is built from 13 residues. V lost 4 bases and J 5 bases, leaving 11 bases between the germline ends. CDR1 and CDR2 from the germline V gene are SGHDN and FVKESK. Here the CDR3 DNA reads TGTGCCAGCAGCCCAGGGGTGGGAACTGAAGCTTTCTTT. Translation: CASSPGVGTEAFF.

The chain couples TRBV20-1 to TRBJ1-5; the D is unclear. The CDR3 extends over 12 amino acids. Germline CDR1 and CDR2: DFQATT and SNEGSKA (reference sequence). The V and J ends lost 3 bases and 4 bases respectively, with 7 bases between them. CDR3 residues: CSASLVNQPQHF. The DNA of the CDR3 is TGCAGTGCTAGTTTGGTAAATCAGCCCCAGCATTTT.

The gene calls are TRBV25-1 and TRBJ2-5, with D possibly being TRBD2 (5 bases). V lost 5 bases, J lost 5 bases, and 18 bases lay in between. This CDR3 is built from 15 residues. CDR1 MGHDK and CDR2 SYGVNS come from the germline V gene. The CDR3 here is CASSSASGRPETQYF. In DNA form, the CDR3 reads TGTGCCAGCAGTTCCGCTTCGGGGAGACCCGAGACCCAGTACTTC.

This clonotype was seen ten or more times. V is TRBV20-1 and J is TRBJ2-7; D might be TRBD1 (7 bases). V gave up 5 bases and J gave up 3 bases, with 17 bases separating them. Germline V lookup: CDR1 DFQATT, CDR2 SNEGSKA (reference sequence). The CDR3 runs 14 residues. The CDR3 region is CSAPGGQSIYEQYF. DNA for the CDR3: TGCAGTGCTCCAGGGGGGCAGTCAATCTACGAGCAGTACTTC.

A note on this clonotype: At one end the junction does not follow the germline gene, possibly because of a read error. The chain is built from TRBV3-1 and TRBJ2-6; possible D gene TRBD1, 5 bases. From germline, CDR1 is LGHDT and CDR2 YNNKEL (reference sequence). This CDR3 contains 15 residues. The CDR3 DNA follows: TGTGCCAGCAGCCAAGTGCACTCTGGGGCCAGCGTCCTGACTTTC. Its translation: CASSQVHSGASVLTF.

This chain links TRBV4-3 with TRBJ2-3; 14 bases are shared with TRBD2. CDR1 is LGHNA, CDR2 YSLEER, per germline. Trimming took 2 bases from V and 5 from J; bases not matched to a gene: 6. The CDR3 is made up of 17 amino acids. The CDR3 sequence: CASSQQGLAGEGDTQYF. The CDR3 DNA reads as TGCGCCAGCAGCCAACAGGGACTAGCGGGAGAAGGAGATACGCAGTATTTT.

CDR3 sequence: CATASQPGQGSYEQYF. For the CDR3, the DNA is TGTGCCACGGCGTCCCAACCGGGACAGGGGTCCTACGAGCAGTACTTC. This chain uses TRBV5-8 with TRBJ2-7; 10 bases match TRBD1. Per germline, CDR1 SGHTS and CDR2 YDEGEE. Trimming at V came to 9 bases and at J to 1 base, leaving 13 bases not matched to a gene. CDR3 length: 16 residues.

This chain connects TRBV29-1 to TRBJ1-2; D call uncertain. Germline CDR1 is SQVTM and CDR2 is ANQGSEA. This CDR3 region has 12 residues. The CDR3 loop reads CGAPRTAYGYTF. CDR3 bases: TGCGGCGCTCCCCGGACTGCCTATGGCTACACCTTC.

The chain is built from TRBV6-2 or TRBV6-3 and TRBJ1-2; 7 nucleotides line up with TRBD1. There are 15 residues in the CDR3. Germline V gene sequence: CDR1 MNHEY, CDR2 SVGEGT. The J segment lost 8 bases and the V segment lost 5 bases, leaving 14 bases of the junction unmatched. The CDR3 DNA reads as TGTGCCAGCAGTCCTTTCGTAACAGGGGTAGACGGCTACACCTTC. This translates into CASSPFVTGVDGYTF.

A note on this clonotype: A read error is possible here, since a much larger clone lies one base away. Here the CDR3 omits its conserved ending phenylalanine or tryptophan, so a read error is the likely source. The V call is TRBV11-2, the J call TRBJ2-3; 8 nucleotides align to TRBD2. CDR1 is SGHAT, CDR2 FQNNGV, per germline. The junction had 4 bases not matched to a gene; V was cut back by 1 base and J by 4 bases. The CDR3 spans 15 residues. CDR3 loop: CASSLAGGPADTQYI. The DNA of the CDR3 is TGTGCCAGCAGCTTAGCGGGGGGGCCAGCAGATACGCAGTATATT.

There are many counts of this clonotype. This chain joins TRBV5-1 and TRBJ2-3; 8 bases are shared with TRBD1. V shed 7 bases and J 4 bases; nucleotides not matched to a gene: 8. This CDR3 is 14 amino acids long. Germline CDR1 reads SGHRS; CDR2 reads YFSETQ. The CDR3 bases are TGCGCCAGCGGATGGGACAGGAGTTCAGATACGCAGTATTTT. Protein: CASGWDRSSDTQYF.

This clonotype showed up many times. This chain links TRBV12-3 or TRBV12-4 with TRBJ2-1; 10 bases line up with TRBD2. The CDR3 totals 17 residues. With 5 bases clipped from V and 2 bases from J, the junction kept 9 bases outside the gene matches. CDR3 loop: CASSPQGLARAYNEQFF. The CDR3 DNA is TGTGCCAGCAGTCCCCAGGGACTAGCGAGGGCCTACAATGAGCAGTTCTTC.

This clonotype was observed many times. This may stem from a read error, because a much larger clone lies one nucleotide away. The CDR3 region is CASSYSGGTCEQYF. The CDR3 DNA reads as TGTGCCAGCAGTTACTCTGGGGGAACCTGCGAGCAGTACTTC. The chain couples TRBV6-6 to TRBJ2-7; possibly TRBD1 or TRBD2 for D (5 bases each). V was clipped by 0 bases and J by 6 bases, with 12 bases between them. Germline lookup yields CDR1 MNHNY and CDR2 SVGAGI (reference sequence). The CDR3 is 14 amino acids.

This clonotype was seen repeatedly, ten times or more. The chain employs TRBV2 and TRBJ1-2, with TRBD1 matching over 9 bases. Unmatched junction bases numbered 6, after V lost 8 bases and J lost 2 bases. This CDR3 has 14 amino acids. Germline-derived CDR1 and CDR2 are SNHLY and FYNNEI. This CDR3 is CASRRDRANYGYTF. In DNA, the CDR3 is TGTGCCAGCCGCCGGGACAGGGCAAACTATGGCTACACCTTC.

On this clonotype: At one boundary the junction diverges from the germline segment, which might be a read error. J is TRBJ1-3 and V is TRBV20-1, with D possibly TRBD1 on 6 matching bases. This CDR3 is 15 amino acids long. Germline CDR1 reads DFQATT; CDR2 reads SNEGSKA (reference sequence). The CDR3 DNA follows: TGCAGTGCTTCCGGACCGGGGGCGAGCGGAGACACCGTATATTTT. Protein: CSASGPGASGDTVYF.

This clonotype was seen more than once but under ten times. This chain uses TRBV4-3 with TRBJ2-7, with 10 bases identical to TRBD2. CDR3 length: 15 residues. The J segment lost 4 bases and the V segment lost 0 bases, leaving 3 bases of the junction unmatched. Germline V gene sequence: CDR1 LGHNA, CDR2 YSLEER. The CDR3: CASSQEPSGSYEQYF. CDR3 nucleotides: TGCGCCAGCAGCCAAGAGCCTAGCGGGAGTTACGAGCAGTACTTC.

This clonotype was found many times. This chain links TRBV7-3 with TRBJ2-7; no clear D. Germline-derived CDR1 and CDR2 are SGHTA and FQGTGA. CDR3 length equals 13 residues. Trimming took 2 bases from V and 0 from J, leaving 5 bases between them. CDR3 amino acids: CASSLSDSYEQYF. The DNA for the CDR3 is TGTGCCAGCAGCTTATCGGACTCCTACGAGCAGTACTTC.